The clone carrying this TCR beta chain has a count of ten or more. TCR beta CDR3 sequences were amplified from RNA transcripts. RT-PCR in the first round (using the HTBI primer set) targeted the TCR CDR3. TCRdb fed the multiplex PCR reads into MiXCR, producing one record per CDR3 protein. The repertoire holds some 380,000 distinct CDR3 sequences, roughly 14% seen once, with more than 20% in the top ten. The CDR3 is 16 amino acids. In germline, CDR1 is MNHNS, CDR2 SASEGT. Trimming cost V 5 bases and J 0 bases, with 14 bases left between them. The data were obtained in a study of T cells in Graves' hyperthyroidism and ophthalmopathy.

This chain links TRBV6-1 with TRBJ1-5; D unclear. The source material was blood. This TCR came from a young man with Graves' hyperthyroidism that later progressed to Graves' ophthalmopathy. The CDR3 protein is CASSWTEEYSNQPQHF. For the CDR3, the DNA is TGTGCCAGCAGTTGGACGGAGGAGTATAGCAATCAGCCCCAGCATTTT.